These T cell receptor beta chains were read from a single sample in a study of T-cell memory formation after mild COVID-19. One entry per CDR3 protein results from TCRdb running MiXCR on the 5' RACE reads. The table has 65,000 to 100,000 distinct CDR3 sequences, 10% to 15% seen once. Sequenced material: PBMCs or a T cell subset sorted from them (not recorded which). The source is a man between 18 and 29 years old who had mild COVID-19 (a few samples of this study predate the infection). Cell type and time point are not known. Both conserved end residues are part of each CDR3. Fields, in order: J gene, V gene, CDR3 length, clone size, D gene, CDR3 DNA, CDR3 protein. The D gene is left open where the match is weak. Size values are once, few and many counts, or a class for expanded clones, and some rows have none.

j_call: TRBJ2-2; v_call: TRBV25-1; cdr3_length: 14; clone_size: many; d_call: TRBD1; cdr3_nt: TGTGCCAGCAGTGGGACAGGGGACACCGGGGAGCTGTTTTTT; cdr3_aa: CASSGTGDTGELFF
j_call: TRBJ2-7; v_call: TRBV5-1; cdr3_length: 13; clone_size: few; d_call: -; cdr3_nt: TGCGCCAGCAGCTTGGTGGTCGGATACGAGCAGTACTTC; cdr3_aa: CASSLVVGYEQYF
j_call: TRBJ1-1; v_call: TRBV27; cdr3_length: 15; clone_size: few; d_call: TRBD1; cdr3_nt: TGTGCCAGCAGTACCCGGGACAGCATGAACACTGAAGCTTTCTTT; cdr3_aa: CASSTRDSMNTEAFF
j_call: TRBJ2-5; v_call: TRBV4-1; cdr3_length: 13; clone_size: -; d_call: -; cdr3_nt: TGCGCCAGCAGCCAGATCAGCGGCGAGACCCAGTACTTC; cdr3_aa: CASSQISGETQYF
j_call: TRBJ1-1; v_call: TRBV6-5; cdr3_length: 14; clone_size: -; d_call: -; cdr3_nt: TGTGCCAGCAGTTACGGGGCTTGGGTCACTGAAGCTTTCTTT; cdr3_aa: CASSYGAWVTEAFF
j_call: TRBJ1-1; v_call: TRBV9; cdr3_length: 16; clone_size: -; d_call: -; cdr3_nt: TGTGCCAGCAGCGTAGGGTCGGCAGGGAAGGTCACTGAAGCTTTCTTT; cdr3_aa: CASSVGSAGKVTEAFF
j_call: TRBJ2-1; v_call: TRBV12-3/TRBV12-4; cdr3_length: 15; clone_size: -; d_call: -; cdr3_nt: TGTGCCAGCAGTTTAGCCCCCCCGGATAGCGATGAGCAGTTCTTC; cdr3_aa: CASSLAPPDSDEQFF
j_call: TRBJ1-5; v_call: TRBV4-1; cdr3_length: 15; clone_size: few; d_call: -; cdr3_nt: TGCGCCAGCAGCCTTTTGGACGGTAGCAATCAGCCCCAGCATTTT; cdr3_aa: CASSLLDGSNQPQHF
j_call: TRBJ1-1; v_call: TRBV7-2; cdr3_length: 17; clone_size: -; d_call: TRBD1; cdr3_nt: TGTGCCAGCAGCGTGGCAGGGGGTGAAGGGGAGAACACTGAAGCTTTCTTT; cdr3_aa: CASSVAGGEGENTEAFF
j_call: TRBJ1-1; v_call: TRBV19; cdr3_length: 15; clone_size: -; d_call: TRBD1; cdr3_nt: TGTGCCAGTAGTACACGACAGGGGGTGAACACTGAAGCTTTCTTT; cdr3_aa: CASSTRQGVNTEAFF
j_call: TRBJ2-2; v_call: TRBV6-2/TRBV6-3; cdr3_length: 15; clone_size: -; d_call: -; cdr3_nt: TGTGCCAGCAGGGCCCGCGCACGGTACACCGGGGAGCTGTTTTTT; cdr3_aa: CASRARARYTGELFF
j_call: TRBJ2-1; v_call: TRBV4-3; cdr3_length: 13; clone_size: -; d_call: -; cdr3_nt: TGCGCCAGCAGCCCCCCTGACTACAATGAGCAGTTCTTC; cdr3_aa: CASSPPDYNEQFF
j_call: TRBJ2-1; v_call: TRBV19; cdr3_length: 15; clone_size: -; d_call: TRBD2; cdr3_nt: TGTGCCAGTAGACCCTCTAGCGGCCAATACAATGAGCAGTTCTTC; cdr3_aa: CASRPSSGQYNEQFF
j_call: TRBJ2-3; v_call: TRBV6-5; cdr3_length: 18; clone_size: -; d_call: TRBD2; cdr3_nt: TGTGCCAGCAGTTACTCGATCGCGGGTAGCGGGGACTCAGATACGCAGTATTTT; cdr3_aa: CASSYSIAGSGDSDTQYF
j_call: TRBJ2-5; v_call: TRBV10-2; cdr3_length: 19; clone_size: -; d_call: TRBD2; cdr3_nt: TGCGCCAGCTGTATAGAACCCGGGACTAGCGGGGGGGCCGGAGAGACCCAGTACTTC; cdr3_aa: CASCIEPGTSGGAGETQYF
j_call: TRBJ1-2; v_call: TRBV12-3/TRBV12-4; cdr3_length: 10; clone_size: few; d_call: -; cdr3_nt: TGTGCCAGCAGCCGTAATGGCTACACCTTC; cdr3_aa: CASSRNGYTF
j_call: TRBJ2-3; v_call: TRBV7-2; cdr3_length: 15; clone_size: few; d_call: TRBD2; cdr3_nt: TGTGCCAGCACCCCGGGGGGGGCTCTCACAGATACGCAGTATTTT; cdr3_aa: CASTPGGALTDTQYF
j_call: TRBJ2-1; v_call: TRBV2; cdr3_length: 15; clone_size: -; d_call: TRBD1; cdr3_nt: TGTGCCAGCAGTCCCACAGGGGGACCCTACAATGAGCAGTTCTTC; cdr3_aa: CASSPTGGPYNEQFF
j_call: TRBJ2-3; v_call: TRBV2; cdr3_length: 15; clone_size: -; d_call: -; cdr3_nt: TGTGCCAGCAGCAAACGGACAGCCGGCACAGATACGCAGTATTTT; cdr3_aa: CASSKRTAGTDTQYF
j_call: TRBJ1-2; v_call: TRBV29-1; cdr3_length: 12; clone_size: -; d_call: -; cdr3_nt: TGCAGCGTTGAGGTGGACAGAGGTGGCTACACCTTC; cdr3_aa: CSVEVDRGGYTF
j_call: TRBJ2-5; v_call: TRBV28; cdr3_length: 15; clone_size: -; d_call: -; cdr3_nt: TGTGCCAGCAGTTTATGGCACGGGCTCCAAGAGACCCAGTACTTC; cdr3_aa: CASSLWHGLQETQYF
j_call: TRBJ2-1; v_call: TRBV5-1; cdr3_length: 14; clone_size: few; d_call: TRBD2; cdr3_nt: TGCGCCAGCAGCGGTAGCGGGGGGAACAATGAGCAGTTCTTC; cdr3_aa: CASSGSGGNNEQFF
j_call: TRBJ2-3; v_call: TRBV21-1; cdr3_length: 16; clone_size: few; d_call: -; cdr3_nt: TGTGCCAGCATCGTTTACCGTGGGGGGGGCACAGATACGCAGTATTTT; cdr3_aa: CASIVYRGGGTDTQYF
j_call: TRBJ1-1; v_call: TRBV12-3/TRBV12-4; cdr3_length: 12; clone_size: few; d_call: -; cdr3_nt: TGTGCCAGCACACAGGGGAACACTGAAGCTTTCTTT; cdr3_aa: CASTQGNTEAFF
j_call: TRBJ2-7; v_call: TRBV7-9; cdr3_length: 12; clone_size: -; d_call: -; cdr3_nt: TGTGCCAGCAGCTTCCCGGGGAACGAGCAGTACTTC; cdr3_aa: CASSFPGNEQYF
j_call: TRBJ2-7; v_call: TRBV6-5; cdr3_length: 12; clone_size: few; d_call: -; cdr3_nt: TGTGCCAGCAGAGGGGGGGTCCACGAGCAGTACTTC; cdr3_aa: CASRGGVHEQYF
j_call: TRBJ2-7; v_call: TRBV20-1; cdr3_length: 14; clone_size: -; d_call: -; cdr3_nt: -; cdr3_aa: CSARPFGPGYEQYF
j_call: TRBJ2-7; v_call: TRBV10-1; cdr3_length: 14; clone_size: few; d_call: TRBD2; cdr3_nt: TGCGCCAGCAGTGAGTATTCTAGCGGGAACGAGCAGTACTTC; cdr3_aa: CASSEYSSGNEQYF
j_call: TRBJ2-1; v_call: TRBV27; cdr3_length: 15; clone_size: -; d_call: -; cdr3_nt: TGTGCCAGCAGTTTATCGGCGACCCACCTCAATGAGCAGTTCTTC; cdr3_aa: CASSLSATHLNEQFF
j_call: TRBJ2-3; v_call: TRBV15; cdr3_length: 15; clone_size: few; d_call: TRBD1; cdr3_nt: TGTGCCACCGTCCCCGGGACAGACATCACAGATACGCAGTATTTT; cdr3_aa: CATVPGTDITDTQYF
j_call: TRBJ2-3; v_call: TRBV29-1; cdr3_length: 16; clone_size: -; d_call: TRBD1; cdr3_nt: TGCAGCGTTGAAGATAAGACAGGGGTTCTCACAGATACGCAGTATTTT; cdr3_aa: CSVEDKTGVLTDTQYF
j_call: TRBJ2-7; v_call: TRBV9; cdr3_length: 15; clone_size: few; d_call: TRBD1; cdr3_nt: TGTGCCAGCAGCGTAGATGTCAGGGGGCTGGACGAGCAGTACTTC; cdr3_aa: CASSVDVRGLDEQYF